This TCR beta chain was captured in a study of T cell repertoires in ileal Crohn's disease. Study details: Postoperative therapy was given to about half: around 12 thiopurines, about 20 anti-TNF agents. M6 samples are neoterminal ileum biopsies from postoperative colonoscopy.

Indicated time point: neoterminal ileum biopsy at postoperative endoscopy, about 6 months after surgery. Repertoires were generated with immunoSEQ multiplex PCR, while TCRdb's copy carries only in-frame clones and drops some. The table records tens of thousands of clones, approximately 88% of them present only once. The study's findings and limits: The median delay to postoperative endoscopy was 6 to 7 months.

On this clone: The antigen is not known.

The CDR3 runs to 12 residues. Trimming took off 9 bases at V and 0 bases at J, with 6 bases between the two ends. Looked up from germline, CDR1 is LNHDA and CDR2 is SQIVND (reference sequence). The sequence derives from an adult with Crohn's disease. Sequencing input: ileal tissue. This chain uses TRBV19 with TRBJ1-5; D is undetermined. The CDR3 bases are TGTGCCAGCAGGAATAGCAATCAGCCCCAGCATTTT. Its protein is CASRNSNQPQHF.